These 4 T cell receptor beta chains were all obtained from the same sample, sequenced in a study of blood T cell repertoires in COVID-19. Using immunoSEQ multiplex PCR, the repertoire was profiled, and TCRdb retains in-frame clones only, with some absent. This sample has 200,000 or so clones, with 80% to 90% found just once. Sequencing used peripheral blood. Receptors were obtained from a woman aged 80 or older with COVID-19, enrolled during active disease.

The V gene is TRBV25-1, the J gene TRBJ2-7; D may be TRBD2 (5 bases). Germline V CDR1 and CDR2: MGHDK, SYGVNS. CDR3 length: 14 amino acids. V lost 2 bases, J lost 5 bases, and 13 bases lay in between. CDR3: CASSERPPGNEQYF. The CDR3, as DNA: TGTGCCAGCAGTGAACGACCCCCGGGGAACGAGCAGTACTTC.

The chain couples TRBV6-5 to TRBJ1-1; D is perhaps TRBD1 (5 bases). The CDR3 totals 15 residues. Germline V gene lookup returns CDR1 MNHEY and CDR2 SVGAGI. Trimming left V 5 bases short and J 9 bases short, with 22 bases between. The CDR3 nucleotides read TGTGCCAGCAGTCCGGGAGGGCTGGGGCAGTCCCAAGCTTTCTTT. This gives the protein CASSPGGLGQSQAFF.

J is TRBJ1-1 and V is TRBV6-2 or TRBV6-3, with D possibly matching TRBD1 (5 bases). This CDR3 is 13 amino acids long. Between the trimmed V and J ends, which lost 5 bases and 3 bases, there was a span of 10 bases. Germline CDR1 reads MNHEY; CDR2 reads SVGEGT. This CDR3 reads CASSTQGHTEAFF. The CDR3 nucleotides read TGTGCCAGCAGTACTCAGGGTCACACTGAAGCTTTCTTT.

The CDR3 DNA reads as TGTGCCAGCAGTAGACTAGCTTTGTCAGAGACCCAGTACTTC. This encodes CASSRLALSETQYF. V and J are TRBV6-2 or TRBV6-3 and TRBJ2-5; 7 bases are shared with TRBD2. Germline V gene lookup returns CDR1 MNHEY and CDR2 SVGEGT. V shed 5 bases, J shed 4 bases, and the junction held 7 bases outside the gene matches. The CDR3 sequence is 14 residues long.